The rows below give T cell receptor beta chains drawn from one sample of a study of T cells in Graves' hyperthyroidism and ophthalmopathy. TCRdb reprocessed the multiplex PCR reads with MiXCR, giving one entry per CDR3 protein. The table records fewer than 850,000 distinct CDR3 sequences, approximately 15% of them present only once. Sequenced sample: blood. The receptor source for this set is a man in his forties or fifties with Graves' hyperthyroidism. CDR3s include the opening cysteine and the closing phenylalanine or tryptophan.

v_call cdr3_aa
TRBV27 CASSSHRDRGDYGYTF
TRBV9 CASSASGQGAEEQYF
TRBV2 CASSDPAGDVDTGELFF
TRBV19 CASKYYSGANVLTF
TRBV9 CASNGGDGMNTEAFF
TRBV12-3/TRBV12-4 CASSLMGVRGQETQYF
TRBV30 CAWSLYRGLDSPLHF
TRBV19 CASSAWGGASYEQYF
TRBV10-3 CAISESREAFF
TRBV28 CASSVLAGTSYEQYF
TRBV5-1 CASTGTGIEQYF
TRBV28 CASRTTGSNYGYTF
TRBV6-1 CASSADRAGNTIYF
TRBV9 CASSVSKLTADNEQFF
TRBV28 CASLRSPPYGYTF
TRBV28 CASSQGLAGANVLTF
TRBV29-1 CSVEVGTGGVTQYF
TRBV7-9 CASSSPTGTLNLYEQYF
TRBV27 CASSHLAGTYNEQFF
TRBV2 CASSEGGSSYNEQFF
TRBV30 CAWSPGLAGGPDEQFF
TRBV7-2 CASSRPSGHNEQFF
TRBV7-2 CASSLEAARIQPQHF
TRBV20-1 CSARDRDGTYGQYF
TRBV19 CASSAGLAGEQYF
TRBV7-8 CASSPGLAGVTATGELFF
TRBV5-6 CASSLAERGTYEQYF
TRBV4-1 CASSQGDSAYSPLHF
TRBV5-6 CASSLALGSPTNYGYTF
TRBV29-1 CSVSGQSYGYTF
TRBV19 CASSTGAYEKLFF
TRBV2 CASSGTPGSGNTIYF
TRBV7-8 CASSLDTNSPLHF
TRBV10-3 CANGDRANEQFF
TRBV28 CASSTRLWDTEAFF
TRBV7-3 CASSRPGSGNEQFF
TRBV20-1 CSAPLRSYNEQFF
TRBV2 CASSEYGGPYEQYF
TRBV7-2 CASSLVGLEDQPQHF
TRBV28 CASSRAGEFYEQYF
TRBV7-3 CASPTGDQPQHF
TRBV3-1 CASSLLISGLQGEAFF
TRBV7-9 CASGFSSGRIYEQYF
TRBV28 CASSLQVGSNQPQHF
TRBV27 CASSLQGGMRVGYGYTF
TRBV28 CASSSKLGQFF
TRBV7-8 CASSLVYGTGGEKLFF
TRBV16 CASSIGLTSEAFF
TRBV20-1 CSAKVGTSGSYEQYF
TRBV30 CAWSTGRALHNEQFF
TRBV19 CASSIDPPTGHNEQFF